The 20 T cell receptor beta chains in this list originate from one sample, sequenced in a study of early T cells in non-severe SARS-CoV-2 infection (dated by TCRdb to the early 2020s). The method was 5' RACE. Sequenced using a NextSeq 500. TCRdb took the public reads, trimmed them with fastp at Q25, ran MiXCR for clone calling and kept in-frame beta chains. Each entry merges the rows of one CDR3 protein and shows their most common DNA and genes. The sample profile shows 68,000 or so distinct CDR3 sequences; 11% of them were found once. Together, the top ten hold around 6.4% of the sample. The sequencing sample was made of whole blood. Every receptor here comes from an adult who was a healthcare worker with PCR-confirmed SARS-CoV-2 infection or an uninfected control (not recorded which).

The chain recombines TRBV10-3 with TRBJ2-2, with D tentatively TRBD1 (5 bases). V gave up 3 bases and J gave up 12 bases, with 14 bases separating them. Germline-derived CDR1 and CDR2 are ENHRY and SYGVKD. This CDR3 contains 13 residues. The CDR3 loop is CAISDDSSQKLFF. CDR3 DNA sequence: TGTGCCATCAGTGACGACAGCTCCCAAAAGCTGTTTTTT.

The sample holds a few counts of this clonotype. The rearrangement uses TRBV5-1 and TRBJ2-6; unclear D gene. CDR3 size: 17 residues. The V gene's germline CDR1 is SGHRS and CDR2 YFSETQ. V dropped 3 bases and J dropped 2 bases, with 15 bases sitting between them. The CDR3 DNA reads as TGCGCCAGCAGCTCCGGACCTATGCGGCCTGGGGCCAACGTCCTGACTTTC. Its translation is CASSSGPMRPGANVLTF.

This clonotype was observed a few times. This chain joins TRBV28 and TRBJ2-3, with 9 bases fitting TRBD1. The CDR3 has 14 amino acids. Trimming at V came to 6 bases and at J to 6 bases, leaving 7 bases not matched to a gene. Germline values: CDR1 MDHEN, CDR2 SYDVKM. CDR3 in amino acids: CASRPGQGRDTQYF. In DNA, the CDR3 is TGTGCCAGCAGACCGGGACAGGGTCGGGATACGCAGTATTTT.

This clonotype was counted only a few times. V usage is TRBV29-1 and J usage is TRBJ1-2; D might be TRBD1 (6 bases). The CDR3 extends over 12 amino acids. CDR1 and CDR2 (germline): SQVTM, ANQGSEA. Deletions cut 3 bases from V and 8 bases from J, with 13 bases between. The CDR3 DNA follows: TGCAGCGTTGAGGGGGGCGCAGGAGGCTACACCTTC. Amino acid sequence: CSVEGGAGGYTF.

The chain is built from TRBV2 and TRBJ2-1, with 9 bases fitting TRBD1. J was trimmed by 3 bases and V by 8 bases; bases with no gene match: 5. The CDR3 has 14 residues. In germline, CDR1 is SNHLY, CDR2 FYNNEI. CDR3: CASGETGGYNEQFF. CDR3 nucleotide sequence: TGTGCCAGCGGCGAGACAGGGGGCTACAATGAGCAGTTCTTC.

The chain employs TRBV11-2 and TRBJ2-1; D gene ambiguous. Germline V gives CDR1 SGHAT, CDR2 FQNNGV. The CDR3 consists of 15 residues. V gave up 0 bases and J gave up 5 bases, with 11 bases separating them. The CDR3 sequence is CASSLELNLDNEQFF. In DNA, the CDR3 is TGTGCCAGCAGCTTAGAGTTGAACCTCGACAATGAGCAGTTCTTC. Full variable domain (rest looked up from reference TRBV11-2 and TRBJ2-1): EAGVAQSPRYKIIEKRQSVAFWCNPISGHATLYWYQQILGQGPKLLIQFQNNGVVDDSQLPKDRFSAERLKGVDSTLKIQPAKLEDSAVYLCASSLELNLDNEQFFGPGTRLTVL.

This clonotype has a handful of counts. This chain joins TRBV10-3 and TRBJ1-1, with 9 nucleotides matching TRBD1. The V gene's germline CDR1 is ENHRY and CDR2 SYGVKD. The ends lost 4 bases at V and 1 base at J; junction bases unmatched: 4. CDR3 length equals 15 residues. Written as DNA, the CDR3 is TGTGCCATCAGTGCCCCGGACAGGGGGAACACTGAAGCTTTCTTT. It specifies CAISAPDRGNTEAFF.

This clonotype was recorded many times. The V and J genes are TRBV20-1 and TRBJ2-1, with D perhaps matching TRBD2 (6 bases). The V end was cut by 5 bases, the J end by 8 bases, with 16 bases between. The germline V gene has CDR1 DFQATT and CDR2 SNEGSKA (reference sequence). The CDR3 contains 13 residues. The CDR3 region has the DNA TGCAGTGCTTGCCGGGACTGGGGGGATGAGCAGTTCTTC. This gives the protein CSACRDWGDEQFF.

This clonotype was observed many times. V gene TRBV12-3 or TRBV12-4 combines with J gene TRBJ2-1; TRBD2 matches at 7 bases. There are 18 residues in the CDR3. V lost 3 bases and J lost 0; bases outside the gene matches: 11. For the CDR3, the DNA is TGTGCCAGCAGTTTTGAACTAGCGAGCAGGTTCTCCTACAATGAGCAGTTCTTC. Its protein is CASSFELASRFSYNEQFF.

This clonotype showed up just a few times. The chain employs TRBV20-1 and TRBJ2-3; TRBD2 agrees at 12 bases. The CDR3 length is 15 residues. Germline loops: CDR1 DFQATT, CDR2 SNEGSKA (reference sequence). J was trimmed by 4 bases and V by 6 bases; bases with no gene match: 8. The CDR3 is CSAMTSGSKADTQYF. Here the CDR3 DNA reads TGCAGTGCAATGACTAGCGGGAGTAAGGCAGATACGCAGTATTTT.

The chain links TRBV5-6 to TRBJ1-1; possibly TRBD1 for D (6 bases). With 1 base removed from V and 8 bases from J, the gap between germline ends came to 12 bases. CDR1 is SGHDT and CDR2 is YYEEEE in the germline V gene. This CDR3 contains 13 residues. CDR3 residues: CASSLTGTTEAFF. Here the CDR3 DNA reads TGTGCCAGCAGCTTGACCGGGACAACAGAAGCTTTCTTT. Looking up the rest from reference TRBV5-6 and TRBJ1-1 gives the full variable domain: DAGVTQSPTHLIKTRGQQVTLRCSPKSGHDTVSWYQQALGQGPQFIFQYYEEEERQRGNFPDRFSGHQFPNYSSELNVNALLLGDSALYLCASSLTGTTEAFFGQGTRLTVV.

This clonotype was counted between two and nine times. CDR3 protein: CASRKGTGIGNEQFF. Written as DNA, the CDR3 is TGTGCCAGCAGGAAGGGGACAGGGATAGGGAATGAGCAGTTCTTC. The chain is built from TRBV2 and TRBJ2-1, with 9 bases matching TRBD1. CDR1 and CDR2 (germline): SNHLY, FYNNEI. V trimming: 6 bases; J trimming: 7 bases; junction bases outside the gene matches: 10. The CDR3 has 15 amino acids.

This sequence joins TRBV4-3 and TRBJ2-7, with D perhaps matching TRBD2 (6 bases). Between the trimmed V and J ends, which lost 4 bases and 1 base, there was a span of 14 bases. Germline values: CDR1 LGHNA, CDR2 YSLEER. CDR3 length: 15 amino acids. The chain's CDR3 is CASSPFGGQSYEQYF. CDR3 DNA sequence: TGCGCCAGCAGCCCCTTTGGAGGGCAATCCTACGAGCAGTACTTC.

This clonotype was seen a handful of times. The CDR3 loop reads CASSPVGVITDTQYF. In nucleotides, the CDR3 is TGTGCCAGCAGCCCCGTGGGAGTGATCACAGATACGCAGTATTTT. The V call is TRBV9, the J call TRBJ2-3, with D perhaps matching TRBD2 (5 bases). V dropped 4 bases and J dropped 2 bases, with 14 bases sitting between them. This CDR3 has 15 residues. CDR1 is SGDLS and CDR2 is YYNGEE in the germline V gene.

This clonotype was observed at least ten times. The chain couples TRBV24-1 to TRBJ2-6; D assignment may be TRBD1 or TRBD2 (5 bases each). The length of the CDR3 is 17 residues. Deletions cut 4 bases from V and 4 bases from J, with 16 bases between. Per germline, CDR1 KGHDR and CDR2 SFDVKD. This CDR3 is CATSEGAGTPGANVLTF. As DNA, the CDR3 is TGTGCCACCAGTGAGGGAGCCGGGACCCCGGGGGCCAACGTCCTGACTTTC.

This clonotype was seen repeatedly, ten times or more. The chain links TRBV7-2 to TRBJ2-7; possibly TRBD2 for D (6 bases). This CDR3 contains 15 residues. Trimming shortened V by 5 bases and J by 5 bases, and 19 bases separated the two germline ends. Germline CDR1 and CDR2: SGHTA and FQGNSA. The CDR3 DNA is TGTGCCAGCAGCCGCGATAGACTAGTCCGAGACGAGCAGTACTTC. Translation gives CASSRDRLVRDEQYF. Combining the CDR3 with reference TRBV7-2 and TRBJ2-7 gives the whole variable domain GAGVSQSPSNKVTEKGKDVELRCDPISGHTALYWYRQSLGQGLEFLIYFQGNSAPDKSGLPSDRFSAERTGGSVSTLTIQRTQQEDSAVYLCASSRDRLVRDEQYFGPGTRLTVT.

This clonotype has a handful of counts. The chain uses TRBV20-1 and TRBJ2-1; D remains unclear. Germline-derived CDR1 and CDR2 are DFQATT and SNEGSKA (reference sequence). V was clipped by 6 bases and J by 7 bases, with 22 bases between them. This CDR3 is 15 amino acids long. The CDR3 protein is CSAPPMAVPSNEQFF. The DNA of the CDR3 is TGCAGTGCCCCCCCCATGGCGGTACCTTCGAATGAGCAGTTCTTC.

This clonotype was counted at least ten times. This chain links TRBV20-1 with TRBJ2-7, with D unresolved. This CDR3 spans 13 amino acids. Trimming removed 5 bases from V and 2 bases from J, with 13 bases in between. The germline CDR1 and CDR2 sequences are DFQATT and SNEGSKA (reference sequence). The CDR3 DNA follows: TGCAGTGCTCCCCTTCCGGCAACCTACGAGCAGTACTTC. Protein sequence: CSAPLPATYEQYF.

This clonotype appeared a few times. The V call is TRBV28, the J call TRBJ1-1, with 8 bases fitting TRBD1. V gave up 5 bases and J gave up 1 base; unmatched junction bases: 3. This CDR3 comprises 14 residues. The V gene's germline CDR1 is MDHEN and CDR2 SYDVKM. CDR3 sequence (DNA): TGTGCCAGCAGTCCGGACAGGGCGAACACTGAAGCTTTCTTT. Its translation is CASSPDRANTEAFF.

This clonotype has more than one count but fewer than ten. CDR3 region: CASSTVGGFYEQYF. CDR3 sequence (DNA): TGTGCCAGCAGTACGGTGGGAGGTTTTTACGAGCAGTACTTC. V and J are TRBV6-5 and TRBJ2-7; tentatively, D is TRBD2 (6 bases). The CDR3 runs 14 residues. V dropped 5 bases and J dropped 4 bases, with 15 bases sitting between them. Germline CDR1 is MNHEY and CDR2 is SVGAGI.